The T cell receptor beta chain under discussion was sequenced for a study of blood T cell repertoires in COVID-19. Whole-study context: The United States, Italy and Spain were the sources of the acute and convalescent COVID-19 samples. Nucleic acid was either cDNA or gDNA, and it came from T cells, B-cell-depleted T cells, or PBMCs.

This clone was seen a handful of times. Authors' analysis steps: Amplifying reference gene primers gave estimates of nucleated cell counts. Method: immunoSEQ multiplex PCR; TCRdb's copy keeps in-frame clones and lacks some. V and J calls plus clone size are reproduced from that table; the DNA served to infer D and trimming. In the table there are about 63,000 clones, over 70% of which are singletons. CDR1 is SGHNT, CDR2 YYREEE, per germline (reference sequence). Deletions cut 3 bases from V and 2 bases from J, with 14 bases between. The CDR3 totals 15 residues. This chain uses TRBV5-4 with TRBJ1-2, with D uncertain. Sequencing used peripheral blood. The clonotype comes from a human donor in a cohort sampled during active COVID-19. CDR3 sequence (DNA): TGTGCCAGCAGCTCGGGCTCCGCGGGGAACTATGGCTACACCTTC. It translates to CASSSGSAGNYGYTF.